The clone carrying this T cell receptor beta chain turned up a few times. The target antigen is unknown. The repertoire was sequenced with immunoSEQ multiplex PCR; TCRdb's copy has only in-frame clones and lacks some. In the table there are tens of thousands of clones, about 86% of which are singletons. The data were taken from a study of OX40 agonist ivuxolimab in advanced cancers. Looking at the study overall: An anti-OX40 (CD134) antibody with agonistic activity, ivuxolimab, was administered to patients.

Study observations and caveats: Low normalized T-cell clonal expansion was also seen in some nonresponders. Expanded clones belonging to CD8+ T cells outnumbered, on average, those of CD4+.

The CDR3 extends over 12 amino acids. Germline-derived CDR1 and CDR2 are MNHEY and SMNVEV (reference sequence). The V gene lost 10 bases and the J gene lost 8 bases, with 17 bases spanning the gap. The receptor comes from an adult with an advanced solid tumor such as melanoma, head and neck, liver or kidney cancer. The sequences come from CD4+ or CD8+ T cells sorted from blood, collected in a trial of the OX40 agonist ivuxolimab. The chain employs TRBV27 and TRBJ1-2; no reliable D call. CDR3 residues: CATLALPGGYTF. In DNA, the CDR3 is TGTGCCACCCTCGCTCTCCCGGGGGGCTACACCTTC.